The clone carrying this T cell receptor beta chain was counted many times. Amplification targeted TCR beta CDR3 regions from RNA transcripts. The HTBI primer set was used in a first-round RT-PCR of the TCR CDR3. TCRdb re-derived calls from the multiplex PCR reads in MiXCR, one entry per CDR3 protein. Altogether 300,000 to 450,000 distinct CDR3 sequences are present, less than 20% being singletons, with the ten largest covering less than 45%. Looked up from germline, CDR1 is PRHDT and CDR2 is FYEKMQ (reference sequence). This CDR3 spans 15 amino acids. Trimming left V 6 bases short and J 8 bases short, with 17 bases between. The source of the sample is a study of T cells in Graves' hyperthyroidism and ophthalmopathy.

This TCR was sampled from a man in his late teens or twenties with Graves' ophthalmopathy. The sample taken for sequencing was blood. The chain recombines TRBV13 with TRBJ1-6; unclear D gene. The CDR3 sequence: CASRMRSGWDSPLHF. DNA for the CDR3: TGTGCCAGCAGAATGAGATCGGGGTGGGATTCACCCCTCCACTTT.